The entry below gives a single TCR beta chain sequence along with its context. These data belong to a study of Ad26.COV2.S vaccination and SARS-CoV-2 variants. Study information: Intramuscular Ad26.COV2.S doses were given once or twice, 56 days apart.

The table came from immunoSEQ multiplex PCR; TCRdb's copy has only in-frame clones and leaves some out. The data hold some 340,000 clones, with 70% to 90% observed a single time. V was trimmed by 10 bases and J by 7 bases, leaving 23 bases between them. Germline lookup yields CDR1 SGHNT and CDR2 YENEEA. The CDR3 sequence is 15 residues long. Treatment defined: 15 to 20 received Ad26.COV2.S at low or high dose, single or two shots; 5 received placebo; per-sample allocation not given. Following the first vaccine or placebo injection, samples were taken on day 63. The TCR sequence derives from a person between 18 and 65 years old who received the Ad26.COV2.S COVID-19 vaccine or a placebo. V gene TRBV11-3 combines with J gene TRBJ2-1; D remains unclear. The specimen comprised peripheral blood, sampled in a trial of Ad26.COV2.S vaccine versus placebo. CDR3 sequence: CATAGGIGLGNEQFF. Here the CDR3 DNA reads TGTGCCACAGCAGGTGGGATAGGGCTTGGGAATGAGCAGTTCTTC.